Listed here are 19 T cell receptor beta chains from one sample, sequenced in a study of T cells in narcolepsy. The method was immunoSEQ multiplex PCR; TCRdb's version includes in-frame clones alone and lacks a portion of them. The sample holds 25,000 to 35,000 clones; around 75% are singletons and the top ten take 0.9% to 1.2%. Sequencing used CD45RA- memory CD4+ T cells from PBMCs. These receptor sequences come from a human donor with narcolepsy.

This chain links TRBV29-1 with TRBJ2-3; 12 bases agree with TRBD2. The CDR3 contains 13 residues. V was clipped by 7 bases and J by 6 bases; unmatched bases: 5. CDR1 is SQVTM and CDR2 is ANQGSEA in the germline V gene. The CDR3 nucleotides read TGCAGCGGGAGACTAGCGGGAGCCGATACGCAGTATTTT. Translation: CSGRLAGADTQYF.

The chain has TRBV29-1 and TRBJ1-1; D remains ambiguous. CDR3 length: 11 amino acids. The V gene lost 4 bases and the J gene lost 11 bases, with 14 bases spanning the gap. CDR1 is SQVTM, CDR2 ANQGSEA, per germline. For the CDR3, the DNA is TGCAGCGTTGCGGTGGGGAGCGGGGCTTTCTTT. Translation gives CSVAVGSGAFF.

The chain is built from TRBV6-5 and TRBJ1-4; D possibly corresponds to TRBD1 (6 bases). The V gene lost 5 bases and the J gene lost 6 bases, with 13 bases spanning the gap. This CDR3 contains 14 residues. Germline V lookup: CDR1 MNHEY, CDR2 SVGAGI. CDR3 in amino acids: CASSRAGGHEKLFF. The CDR3, as DNA: TGTGCCAGCAGTCGGGCCGGGGGGCATGAAAAACTGTTTTTT.

On this clone itself: The junction differs from germline at one of its ends, possibly a read error. The V gene is TRBV15, the J gene TRBJ1-2; no clear D gene. Germline V gene data show CDR1 as LNHNV and CDR2 as YYDKDF (reference sequence). This CDR3 comprises 14 residues. The CDR3 sequence: CATSRGELLYGYAF. The CDR3 DNA reads as TGTGCCACCAGCAGGGGAGAGCTCCTGTATGGCTACGCCTTC.

This sequence joins TRBV4-3 and TRBJ2-2; the D is unclear. Trimming pared 0 bases from V and 5 bases from J, leaving 10 bases between. Germline V CDR1 and CDR2: LGHNA, YSLEER. The CDR3 is 15 amino acids. The CDR3 loop is CASSQDFRRTGELFF. The CDR3, as DNA: TGCGCCAGCAGCCAAGATTTTCGTAGGACCGGGGAGCTGTTTTTT.

The chain is built from TRBV6-1 and TRBJ2-7, with 8 nucleotides matching TRBD2. This CDR3 comprises 15 residues. Germline assignment: CDR1 MNHNS and CDR2 SASEGT. V trimming: 7 bases; J trimming: 6 bases; junction bases outside the gene matches: 14. The CDR3 bases are TGTGCCAGCAAGGCAGTCTTAGCGGGATGGGGCGAGCAGTACTTC. Translation: CASKAVLAGWGEQYF.

This clone was detected only a few times. The chain has TRBV6-1 and TRBJ1-1, with unresolved D. Germline assignment: CDR1 MNHNS and CDR2 SASEGT. Trimming left V 0 bases short and J 3 bases short, with 5 bases between. CDR3 length: 13 residues. CDR3 DNA: TGTGCCAGCAGTGAAGCGTGGGACACTGAAGCTTTCTTT. Protein sequence: CASSEAWDTEAFF.

This clone was seen only a few times. V is TRBV6-5 and J is TRBJ2-5, with D possibly being TRBD2 (5 bases). From germline, CDR1 is MNHEY and CDR2 SVGAGI. CDR3 size: 13 residues. V lost 6 bases and J lost 0, with 8 bases in between. The CDR3 nucleotides are TGTGCCAGCAGCCCCGGGGACCAAGAGACCCAGTACTTC. Protein product: CASSPGDQETQYF.

The gene calls are TRBV2 and TRBJ2-3; D uncertain. The V gene lost 4 bases and the J gene lost 5 bases, with 16 bases spanning the gap. CDR3 length: 15 residues. Looked up from germline, CDR1 is SNHLY and CDR2 is FYNNEI. The CDR3 region has the DNA TGTGCCAGCAGTGGAGGCAGAGTTATAGGAGATACGCAGTATTTT. Its translation is CASSGGRVIGDTQYF.

This clone was seen a handful of times. The V gene is TRBV28, the J gene TRBJ2-7, with TRBD2 identical over 8 bases. After removal of 8 bases from V and 5 bases from J, the junction contained 8 bases not matched to a gene. The germline CDR1 and CDR2 sequences are MDHEN and SYDVKM. The CDR3 is made up of 13 amino acids. This CDR3 reads CASGSGSFNEQYF. CDR3 bases: TGTGCCAGCGGCAGCGGGAGTTTCAACGAGCAGTACTTC. The variable domain in full, with the rest retrieved from reference TRBV28 and TRBJ2-7, is DVKVTQSSRYLVKRTGEKVFLECVQDMDHENMFWYRQDPGLGLRLIYFSYDVKMKEKGDIPEGYSVSREKKERFSLILESASTNQTSMYLCASGSGSFNEQYFGPGTRLTVT.

This clone was seen only a few times. The CDR3: CASSLGGTSGTDTQYF. The CDR3 DNA sequence: TGCGCCAGCAGCTTGGGGGGGACTAGCGGGACAGATACGCAGTATTTT. The chain is built from TRBV5-1 and TRBJ2-3; 12 positions agree with TRBD2. This CDR3 is 16 amino acids long. J gave up 3 bases and V 0 bases, and 2 bases lay outside the gene matches. Germline CDR1 is SGHRS and CDR2 is YFSETQ.

This clone was counted between two and nine times. J is TRBJ1-4 and V is TRBV6-5, with 8 bases identical to TRBD1. This CDR3 region has 15 residues. Losses at the gene ends were 5 bases for V and 3 bases for J; bases not matched to a gene: 5. Germline lookup yields CDR1 MNHEY and CDR2 SVGAGI. CDR3 protein: CASSPQGAANEKLFF. As DNA, the CDR3 is TGTGCCAGCAGTCCCCAGGGGGCGGCTAATGAAAAACTGTTTTTT.

The CDR3 spells CASKRQGIEKLFF. The CDR3 DNA is TGTGCCAGCAAAAGGCAAGGGATTGAAAAACTGTTTTTT. The chain combines TRBV28 with TRBJ1-4, with D hard to call. Trimming left V 7 bases short and J 7 bases short, with 13 bases between. CDR1 MDHEN and CDR2 SYDVKM come from the germline V gene. The CDR3 loop spans 13 amino acids.

This clone was recorded once. The chain carries TRBV6-6 and TRBJ1-3; no reliable D call. Germline V gene data show CDR1 as MNHNY and CDR2 as SVGAGI (reference sequence). CDR3 length equals 14 residues. Trimming took 6 bases from V and 4 from J, leaving 13 bases between them. The CDR3 region has the DNA TGTGCCAGCAGATCCCCAGGAAGAGGAAACACCATATATTTT. The encoded protein is CASRSPGRGNTIYF.

The chain is built from TRBV9 and TRBJ2-7, with D uncertain. Trimming removed 0 bases from V and 7 bases from J, with 17 bases in between. Per germline, CDR1 SGDLS and CDR2 YYNGEE. The CDR3 has 15 amino acids. In nucleotides, the CDR3 is TGTGCCAGCAGCGTAGCGGTGTTCGTGGACGGGGAGCAGTACTTC. This gives the protein CASSVAVFVDGEQYF. Together with reference TRBV9 and TRBJ2-7, the CDR3 gives the full variable domain: DSGVTQTPKHLITATGQRVTLRCSPRSGDLSVYWYQQSLDQGLQFLIQYYNGEERAKGNILERFSAQQFPDLHSELNLSSLELGDSALYFCASSVAVFVDGEQYFGPGTRLTVT.

This clone was detected only a few times. V gene TRBV19 combines with J gene TRBJ2-7; D perhaps matches TRBD1 (6 bases). Per germline, CDR1 LNHDA and CDR2 SQIVND (reference sequence). Trimming left V 2 bases short and J 3 bases short, with 8 bases between. This CDR3 region has 13 residues. CDR3 residues: CASSIRDNYEQYF. The DNA for the CDR3 is TGTGCCAGTAGTATAAGGGACAACTACGAGCAGTACTTC.

This clone has just one count. The rearrangement uses TRBV19 and TRBJ2-2; D gene unclear. The CDR3 has 11 amino acids. V was clipped by 5 bases and J by 8 bases, with 6 bases between them. CDR1 is LNHDA and CDR2 is SQIVND in the germline V gene (reference sequence). CDR3 nucleotide sequence: TGTGCCAGTAGTGTCGAAGGGGAGCTGTTTTTT. Translated, it gives CASSVEGELFF.

The V call is TRBV21-1, the J call TRBJ2-2. TRBV21-1 is a pseudogene segment. The CDR3 contains 12 residues. In DNA, the CDR3 is TGTGCCAGCAGCAAAGTCGACGGGGAGCTGTTTTTT. Its translation is CASSKVDGELFF.

V usage is TRBV19 and J usage is TRBJ1-4; TRBD1 is a possible D gene (6 bases). The germline gives CDR1 LNHDA, CDR2 SQIVND (reference sequence). Trimming took off 7 bases at V and 5 bases at J, with 14 bases between the two ends. This CDR3 spans 14 amino acids. In DNA form, the CDR3 reads TGTGCCAGTACCAACAGGGTTGAGAATGAAAAACTGTTTTTT. This encodes CASTNRVENEKLFF. Full variable domain (missing parts from reference TRBV19 and TRBJ1-4): DGGITQSPKYLFRKEGQNVTLSCEQNLNHDAMYWYRQDPGQGLRLIYYSQIVNDFQKGDIAEGYSVSREKKESFPLTVTSAQKNPTAFYLCASTNRVENEKLFFGSGTQLSVL.